This TCR beta chain derives from a study of blood T cell repertoires in COVID-19 (TCRdb year 2020). About the full investigation: Samples from collaborators originated in the United States, Italy and Spain and spanned both the acute and convalescent phases of COVID-19. The prospective study material was composed of cDNA or gDNA derived from T cells, B-cell-depleted T cells, or PBMCs. The dataset comprised deeply sampled blood TCRbeta repertoires from subjects exposed to, actively infected with, or recovered from COVID-19. A freely available public database, intended as a resource for researchers studying the immune response to SARS-CoV-2, is where the repertoires were released. Samples came from the ongoing ImmuneRACE study (first 160 participants) plus 1,254 subjects from 6 global collaborators. Nearly every sample came with metadata listing a de-identified subject ID, COVID-19 status, age in years and sex. Where available, HLA class I and class II types were taken from metadata supplied by the sample provider and were not determined by assay-based typing. General findings and caveats noted by the study authors: How much clinical and demographic metadata was included differed by source and by participant, and the metadata was provided uncurated.

Collaborating institutions collected whole blood in K2EDTA tubes following their own protocols. Collaborator samples were shipped for TCRbeta analysis as frozen whole blood, isolated PBMCs, or DNA extracted from either sample type. TCRbeta CDR3 regions were amplified from genomic DNA by means of the immunoSEQ Assay, a bias-controlled multiplex PCR. On the study's bioinformatics: Within the assay, amplification of reference gene primers was used to estimate how many nucleated cells each sample contained. To quantify the absolute abundance of each unique TCRbeta CDR3 rearrangement, sequence reads were collapsed and filtered. For each sample, productive Simpson clonality was calculated as the square root of Simpson's diversity index over productive rearrangements. Imported from immuneACCESS, the table was reduced by TCRdb to in-frame sequences with V and J called. These copies leave out some clones; in studies compared against another copy, an unresolved V gene accounts for under half, and the cause of the remainder is not known. V, J and clone size were drawn from that table, and D and trimming were deduced from the DNA. The sample table records 79,000 or so clones; about 87% of these occur just once. 1.1% of the sample is in the top ten clones.

To note about this clone: Its specific antigen is unknown. The input lacks base qualities; no much larger clone sits a single base away.

Based on the germline V gene, the CDR1 and CDR2 sequences are SGHTA and FQGTGA. V and J are truncated by 0 bases and 8 bases respectively, leaving an intervening sequence of 11 bases. From cysteine to phenylalanine, the CDR3 is 14 amino acids long. Just CDR3 DNA is preserved here, 42 bases in frame from base 1. The rearrangement joined TRBV7-3 to TRBJ2-1, with the D segment identity uncertain. Specimen: peripheral blood. The receptor was derived from a human donor in a cohort sampled during active COVID-19. The nucleotide sequence is TGTGCCAGCAGCTTAACAGGCTCCAGCGATGAGCAGTTCTTC. The translation is CASSLTGSSDEQFF.